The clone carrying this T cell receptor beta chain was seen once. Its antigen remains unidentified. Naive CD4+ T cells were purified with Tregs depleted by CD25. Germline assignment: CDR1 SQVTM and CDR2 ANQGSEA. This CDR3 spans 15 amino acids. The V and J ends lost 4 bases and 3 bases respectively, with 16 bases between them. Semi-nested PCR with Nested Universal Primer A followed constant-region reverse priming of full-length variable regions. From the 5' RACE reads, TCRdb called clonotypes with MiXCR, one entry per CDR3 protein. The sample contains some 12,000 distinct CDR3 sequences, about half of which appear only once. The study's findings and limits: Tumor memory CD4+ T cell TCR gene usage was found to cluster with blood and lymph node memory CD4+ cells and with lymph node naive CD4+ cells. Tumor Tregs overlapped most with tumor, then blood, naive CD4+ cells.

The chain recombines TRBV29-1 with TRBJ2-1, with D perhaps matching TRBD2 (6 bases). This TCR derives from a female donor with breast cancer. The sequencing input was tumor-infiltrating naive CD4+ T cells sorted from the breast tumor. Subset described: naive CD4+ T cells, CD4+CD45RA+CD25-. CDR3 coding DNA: TGCAGCGTTGCTGCTAGCGAGAGGCGCTACAATGAGCAGTTCTTC. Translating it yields CSVAASERRYNEQFF.